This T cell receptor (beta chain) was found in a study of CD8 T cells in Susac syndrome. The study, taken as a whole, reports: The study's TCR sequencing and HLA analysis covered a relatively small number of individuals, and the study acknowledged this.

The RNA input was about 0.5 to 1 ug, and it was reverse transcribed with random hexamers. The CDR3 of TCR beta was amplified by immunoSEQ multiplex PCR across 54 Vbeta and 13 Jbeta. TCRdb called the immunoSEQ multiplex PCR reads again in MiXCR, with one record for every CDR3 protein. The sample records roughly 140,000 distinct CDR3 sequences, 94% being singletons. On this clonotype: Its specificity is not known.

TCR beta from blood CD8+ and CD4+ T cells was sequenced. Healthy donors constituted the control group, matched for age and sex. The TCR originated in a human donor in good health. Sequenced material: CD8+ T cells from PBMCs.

The CDR3 loop is CATGPNTDTQYF. The CDR3 DNA reads as TGTGCCACTGGACCGAACACAGATACGCAGTATTTT. The genes are TRBV10-3 and TRBJ2-3; D gene uncertain. The germline V gene encodes CDR1 ENHRY and CDR2 SYGVKD. Deletions cut 10 bases from V and 2 bases from J, with 10 bases between. The CDR3 is made up of 12 amino acids.